This T cell receptor (beta chain) was recovered during a study of cytomegalovirus exposure and HLA in healthy donors. General study points: A later analysis showed that HLA-associated TCR beta chains had undergone more clonal expansion than equally common others. TCR beta sequences reportedly predicted the HLA-A and HLA-B alleles of most subjects accurately. CMV serostatus was the sole immune exposure information available.

The PCR contained 60 Vbeta and 13 Jbeta primers. The table came from immunoSEQ multiplex PCR; TCRdb's copy has only in-frame clones and leaves some out. Recorded for this sample: approximately 43,000 clones. V was pared by 3 bases and J by 2 bases, with 15 bases between. The CDR3 is 16 amino acids. Per the germline V gene, CDR1 is SGDLS and CDR2 is YYNGEE. In the case of this clone: The antigen remains unidentified.

The sample taken for sequencing was PBMCs. This rearrangement joins TRBV9 to TRBJ1-3, with D uncertain. This clonotype was sampled from a woman aged 25 to 45 in good health and CMV-seronegative. This chain's CDR3 is CASSANPRTTGNTIYF. CDR3 DNA: TGTGCCAGCAGCGCGAACCCGAGAACCACTGGAAACACCATATATTTT.